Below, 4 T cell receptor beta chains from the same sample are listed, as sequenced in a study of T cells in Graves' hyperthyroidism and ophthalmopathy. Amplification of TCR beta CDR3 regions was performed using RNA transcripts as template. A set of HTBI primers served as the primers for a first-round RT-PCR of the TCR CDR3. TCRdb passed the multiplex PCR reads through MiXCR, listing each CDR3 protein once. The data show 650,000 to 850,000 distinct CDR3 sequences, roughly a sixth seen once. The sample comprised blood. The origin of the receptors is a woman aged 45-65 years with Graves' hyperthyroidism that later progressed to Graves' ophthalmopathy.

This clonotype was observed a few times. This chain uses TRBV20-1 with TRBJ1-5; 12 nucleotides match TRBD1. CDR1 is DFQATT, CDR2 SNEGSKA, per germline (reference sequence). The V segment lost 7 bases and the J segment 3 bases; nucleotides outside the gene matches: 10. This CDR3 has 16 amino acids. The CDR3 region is CSVPGQGAGTNQPQHF. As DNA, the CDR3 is TGCAGTGTTCCGGGACAGGGGGCTGGTACCAATCAGCCCCAGCATTTT.

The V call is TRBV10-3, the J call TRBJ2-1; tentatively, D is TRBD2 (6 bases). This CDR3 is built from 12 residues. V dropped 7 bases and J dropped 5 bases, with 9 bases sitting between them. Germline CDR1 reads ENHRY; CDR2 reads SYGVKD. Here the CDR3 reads CAIMGLDNEQFF. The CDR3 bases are TGTGCCATCATGGGACTCGACAATGAGCAGTTCTTC.

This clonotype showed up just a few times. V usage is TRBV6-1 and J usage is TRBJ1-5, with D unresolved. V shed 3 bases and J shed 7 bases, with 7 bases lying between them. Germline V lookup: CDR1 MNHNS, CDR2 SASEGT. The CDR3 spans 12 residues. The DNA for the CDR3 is TGTGCCAGCAGTGACCAATGGCAGCCCCAGCATTTT. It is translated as CASSDQWQPQHF.

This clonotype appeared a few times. CDR3 sequence: CSVEQIYGYTF. In nucleotides, the CDR3 is TGCAGTGTTGAACAGATCTATGGCTACACCTTC. The V call is TRBV20-1, the J call TRBJ1-2; no clear D gene. The V end was cut by 7 bases, the J end by 4 bases, with 10 bases between. In germline, CDR1 is DFQATT, CDR2 SNEGSKA (reference sequence). CDR3 length equals 11 residues.